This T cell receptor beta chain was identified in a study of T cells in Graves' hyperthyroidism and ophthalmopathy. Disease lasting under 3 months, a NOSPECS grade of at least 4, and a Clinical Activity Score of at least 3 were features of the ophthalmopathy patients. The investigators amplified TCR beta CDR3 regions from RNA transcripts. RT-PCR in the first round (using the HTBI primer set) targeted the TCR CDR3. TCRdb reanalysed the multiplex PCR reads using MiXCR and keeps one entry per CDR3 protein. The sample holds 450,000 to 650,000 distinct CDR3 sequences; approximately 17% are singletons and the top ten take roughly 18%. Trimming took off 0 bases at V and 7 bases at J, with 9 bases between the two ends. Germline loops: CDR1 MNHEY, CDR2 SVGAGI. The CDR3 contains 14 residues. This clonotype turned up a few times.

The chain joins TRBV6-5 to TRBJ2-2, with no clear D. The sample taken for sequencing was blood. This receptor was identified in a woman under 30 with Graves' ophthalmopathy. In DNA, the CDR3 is TGTGCCAGCAGTTACTCTTACACGAACGGGGAGCTGTTTTTT. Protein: CASSYSYTNGELFF.